Below, 28 T cell receptor beta chains from the same sample are listed, as sequenced in a study of a mutant IDH1 vaccine in newly diagnosed glioma. The assay was immunoSEQ multiplex PCR, and TCRdb's table has in-frame clones only and misses some. The sample carries around 130,000 clones, just under 80% recorded once. No antigens are known for them. As for time point: week 11, during vaccination. Topical imiquimod was applied with each vaccine dose, which held 300 ug of mutant IDH1 20-mer peptide. The sequences come from PBMCs, collected from a glioma patient whose treatment included an IDH1 peptide vaccine. The receptors were sampled from a middle-aged man with glioma.

V usage is TRBV5-8 and J usage is TRBJ1-2; no definite D call. This CDR3 has 12 amino acids. V lost 6 bases and J lost 6, with 12 bases in between. Germline assignment: CDR1 SGHTS and CDR2 YDEGEE. CDR3 sequence (DNA): TGTGCCAGCAATCAAAGGGTGGATGGCTACACCTTC. This translates into CASNQRVDGYTF.

This clone has only one observation. The V and J genes are TRBV10-3 and TRBJ1-2; D may be TRBD1 (6 bases). This CDR3 has 14 amino acids. Deletions cut 1 base from V and 2 bases from J, with 8 bases between. Germline lookup yields CDR1 ENHRY and CDR2 SYGVKD. CDR3 loop: CAISELGQNYGYTF. The CDR3 DNA is TGTGCCATCAGTGAGTTAGGACAGAACTATGGCTACACCTTC.

This clone came up a few times. The chain uses TRBV30 and TRBJ1-6; 9 bases map to TRBD1. V trimming: 7 bases; J trimming: 7 bases; junction bases outside the gene matches: 8. There are 14 residues in the CDR3. Per the germline V gene, CDR1 is GTSNPN and CDR2 is SVGIG (reference sequence). The CDR3: CASSRDRANSPLHF. In DNA, the CDR3 is TGTGCCTCCAGCCGGGACAGGGCCAATTCACCCCTCCACTTT.

The table lists this clone with a count of one. This chain joins TRBV6-5 and TRBJ1-6; tentative D call: TRBD1 (5 bases). From germline, CDR1 is MNHEY and CDR2 SVGAGI. The CDR3 is made up of 15 amino acids. V lost 6 bases to trimming and J lost 9 bases, with 18 bases between them. The CDR3 region is CASSLGLHGGSPLHF. The CDR3 DNA sequence: TGTGCCAGCAGCCTCGGGCTTCACGGGGGTTCACCCCTCCACTTT.

The chain is built from TRBV11-3 and TRBJ1-2; 7 bases fit TRBD1. Losses at the gene ends were 1 base for V and 3 bases for J; bases not matched to a gene: 11. Germline loops: CDR1 SGHNT, CDR2 YENEEA. CDR3 length equals 17 residues. The DNA of the CDR3 is TGTGCCAGCAGCTTAGTTGGATCCGGGACAGCTTACTATGGCTACACCTTC. Translated: CASSLVGSGTAYYGYTF.

This clone was counted a few times. CDR3 coding DNA: TGTGCCAGCAGCTTCCCCTCAGGGGGGAACACTGAAGCTTTCTTT. This translates into CASSFPSGGNTEAFF. The chain combines TRBV13 with TRBJ1-1; 7 nucleotides match TRBD1. Germline V CDR1 and CDR2: PRHDT, FYEKMQ (reference sequence). V was pared by 3 bases and J by 1 base, with 5 bases of the junction left unmatched. This CDR3 has 15 amino acids.

The rearrangement uses TRBV7-2 and TRBJ1-5; perhaps TRBD1 as D (5 bases). Per germline, CDR1 SGHTA and CDR2 FQGNSA. Trimming took 5 bases from V and 1 from J, leaving 9 bases between them. The CDR3 runs to 14 residues. CDR3 DNA: TGTGCCAGCAGCCAGCAGGGAAGCAATCAGCCCCAGCATTTT. It encodes CASSQQGSNQPQHF.

The chain carries TRBV7-2 and TRBJ1-4; D is perhaps TRBD1 (5 bases). This CDR3 is built from 14 residues. Germline values: CDR1 SGHTA, CDR2 FQGNSA. V shed 2 bases and J shed 7 bases, with 11 bases lying between them. CDR3 nucleotides: TGTGCCAGCAGCTTACAGGTTGGGACTGAAAAACTGTTTTTT. Its protein product is CASSLQVGTEKLFF.

The rearrangement uses TRBV19 and TRBJ1-2, with a tentative D call TRBD1 (6 bases). This CDR3 region has 19 residues. V was clipped by 3 bases and J by 2 bases, with 25 bases between them. The germline gives CDR1 LNHDA, CDR2 SQIVND (reference sequence). In DNA, the CDR3 is TGTGCCAGTAGTATCGGGGATATCTGGGGCAGGGGACTGAACTATGGCTACACCTTC. Its protein is CASSIGDIWGRGLNYGYTF.

The gene calls are TRBV5-6 and TRBJ2-7, with TRBD1 matching 9 bases. Germline values: CDR1 SGHDT, CDR2 YYEEEE. The CDR3 has 14 residues. The V segment lost 4 bases and the J segment 3 bases; nucleotides outside the gene matches: 5. CDR3 nucleotide sequence: TGTGCCAGCAGCCTCCCGGGACAGGGCTACGAGCAGTACTTC. Amino acids: CASSLPGQGYEQYF.

This clone was seen just once. J is TRBJ2-1 and V is TRBV27; D possibly matches TRBD1 or TRBD2 (5 bases each). Germline V CDR1 and CDR2: MNHEY, SMNVEV (reference sequence). V was clipped by 5 bases and J by 2 bases, with 19 bases between them. The CDR3 totals 17 residues. The CDR3 DNA reads TGTGCCAGCAGTATCCGGGACCCCCGGGGTCCCTACAATGAGCAGTTCTTC. This translates into CASSIRDPRGPYNEQFF.

This chain uses TRBV6-1 with TRBJ2-7; 10 bases line up with TRBD2. This CDR3 region has 15 residues. The V gene end was trimmed by 8 bases and the J gene end by 5 bases; junction bases not matched to a gene: 12. Germline V gives CDR1 MNHNS, CDR2 SASEGT. CDR3 nucleotides: TGTGCCAGCCTCCTAGCGGGAGTACCGTCGGACGAGCAGTACTTC. Protein: CASLLAGVPSDEQYF.

The rearrangement joins TRBV7-3 to TRBJ2-2; 14 nucleotides match TRBD2. Trimming cost V 3 bases and J 5 bases; bases outside gene matches: 5. Germline V gene sequence: CDR1 SGHTA, CDR2 FQGTGA. The CDR3 length is 17 residues. CDR3 bases: TGTGCCAGCAGCTTGACTAGCGGGAGGGTATTTACCGGGGAGCTGTTTTTT. Its translation is CASSLTSGRVFTGELFF.

The chain is built from TRBV5-6 and TRBJ2-7, with TRBD2 matching 11 bases. The CDR3 extends over 15 amino acids. The V gene end was trimmed by 1 base and the J gene end by 6 bases; junction bases not matched to a gene: 6. Germline values: CDR1 SGHDT, CDR2 YYEEEE. The CDR3 region is CASSLLTSGAGEQYF. CDR3 DNA: TGTGCCAGCAGCTTGTTGACTAGCGGGGCCGGCGAGCAGTACTTC.

This clone appeared once. The chain carries TRBV18 and TRBJ1-6; D might be TRBD1 (5 bases). Germline V gene lookup returns CDR1 KGHSH and CDR2 LQKENI. V was clipped by 0 bases and J by 13 bases, with 16 bases between them. This CDR3 has 15 amino acids. CDR3 sequence reads: CASSPPTGDSAPLHF. CDR3 sequence (DNA): TGTGCCAGCTCACCACCGACGGGGGACTCGGCCCCCCTCCACTTT.

This clone was recorded a few times. The chain is built from TRBV19 and TRBJ1-1; D is perhaps TRBD1 (6 bases). Germline V gene lookup returns CDR1 LNHDA and CDR2 SQIVND (reference sequence). Trimming pared 2 bases from V and 4 bases from J, leaving 17 bases between. CDR3 size: 16 residues. The DNA of the CDR3 is TGTGCCAGTAGTATAAGGCAGGGGTTCGGGGGCACTGAAGCTTTCTTT. It is translated as CASSIRQGFGGTEAFF. The full variable domain, rest sourced from reference TRBV19 and TRBJ1-1, is DGGITQSPKYLFRKEGQNVTLSCEQNLNHDAMYWYRQDPGQGLRLIYYSQIVNDFQKGDIAEGYSVSREKKESFPLTVTSAQKNPTAFYLCASSIRQGFGGTEAFFGQGTRLTVV.

This chain joins TRBV19 and TRBJ2-2; 8 bases are shared with TRBD1. Per the germline V gene, CDR1 is LNHDA and CDR2 is SQIVND (reference sequence). V lost 7 bases and J lost 4; bases outside the gene matches: 5. The CDR3 is made up of 14 amino acids. The DNA for the CDR3 is TGTGCCAGTATTCCGGGACAGGTCACCGGGGAGCTGTTTTTT. This encodes CASIPGQVTGELFF.

The V call is TRBV5-6, the J call TRBJ1-1; D is undetermined. The V and J ends lost 3 bases and 12 bases respectively, with 12 bases between them. The CDR3 totals 11 residues. Germline V gene lookup returns CDR1 SGHDT and CDR2 YYEEEE. DNA of the CDR3: TGTGCCAGCAGCTCCAGTGGAGGAACTTTCTTT. Translation gives CASSSSGGTFF.

The CDR3 reads CASAAGSNFNEQFF. CDR3 coding DNA: TGTGCTAGTGCAGCAGGCTCTAATTTCAATGAGCAGTTCTTC. The J gene is TRBJ2-1, the V gene TRBV12-5; D gene ambiguous. V lost 7 bases, J lost 6 bases, and 16 bases lay in between. Germline CDR1 reads LGHNT; CDR2 reads FRNRAP. There are 14 residues in the CDR3.

V usage is TRBV4-2 and J usage is TRBJ2-2; 10 nucleotides align to TRBD1. Germline values: CDR1 LGHNA, CDR2 YNFKEQ. Trimming removed 4 bases from V and 3 bases from J; junction bases left unmatched: 2. The CDR3 has 15 amino acids. The CDR3 region has the DNA TGTGCCAGCAGCCCCGGGACAGGGGACACCGGGGAGCTGTTTTTT. Translated, it gives CASSPGTGDTGELFF.

The rearrangement links TRBV18 to TRBJ2-7; 7 bases line up with TRBD1. CDR3 length: 18 residues. J was trimmed by 2 bases and V by 6 bases; bases with no gene match: 19. Germline CDR1 and CDR2: KGHSH and LQKENI. The CDR3 DNA reads TGTGCCAGCTCTCTTAGACAGGGCCTCCTGTCGGGTGCCTACGAGCAGTACTTC. Its translation is CASSLRQGLLSGAYEQYF.

The chain carries TRBV28 and TRBJ2-7, with 9 bases identical to TRBD1. CDR3 length: 14 amino acids. Germline V gene sequence: CDR1 MDHEN, CDR2 SYDVKM. Losses at the gene ends were 5 bases for V and 3 bases for J; bases not matched to a gene: 5. CDR3 nucleotide sequence: TGTGCCAGCAGTGGACAGGGGCCCGACTACGAGCAGTACTTC. This encodes CASSGQGPDYEQYF.

The chain is built from TRBV7-2 and TRBJ2-1, with D tentatively TRBD1 (6 bases). CDR1 and CDR2 (germline): SGHTA, FQGNSA. CDR3 length: 11 amino acids. V was clipped by 5 bases and J by 11 bases, with 10 bases between them. The DNA of the CDR3 is TGTGCCAGCAGCAACACAGGGAAGCAGTTCTTC. Protein sequence: CASSNTGKQFF.

The V gene is TRBV5-6, the J gene TRBJ1-1, with D perhaps TRBD1 (5 bases). This CDR3 region has 14 residues. With 6 bases removed from V and 4 bases from J, the gap between germline ends came to 16 bases. Germline V lookup: CDR1 SGHDT, CDR2 YYEEEE. CDR3 protein: CASIGDLGGTEAFF. CDR3 coding DNA: TGTGCCAGCATCGGGGACCTCGGTGGCACTGAAGCTTTCTTT. The full variable domain, in which reference TRBV5-6 and TRBJ1-1 provide the parts outside the CDR3, is DAGVTQSPTHLIKTRGQQVTLRCSPKSGHDTVSWYQQALGQGPQFIFQYYEEEERQRGNFPDRFSGHQFPNYSSELNVNALLLGDSALYLCASIGDLGGTEAFFGQGTRLTVV.

The chain has TRBV4-1 and TRBJ2-5; 8 bases align to TRBD2. V gave up 0 bases and J gave up 5 bases; unmatched junction bases: 11. Per the germline V gene, CDR1 is MGHRA and CDR2 is YSYEKL. This CDR3 is 17 amino acids long. The CDR3 DNA sequence: TGCGCCAGCAGCCAAGATAGATCCATAGCGGGATACGAGACCCAGTACTTC. Protein sequence: CASSQDRSIAGYETQYF.

The chain carries TRBV5-6 and TRBJ2-7; possible D gene TRBD2, 6 bases. The CDR3 is 15 amino acids. Trimming took off 3 bases at V and 7 bases at J, with 20 bases between the two ends. Germline V lookup: CDR1 SGHDT, CDR2 YYEEEE. CDR3 region: CASSSLEGPMREQYF. In nucleotides, the CDR3 is TGTGCCAGCAGCTCCTTGGAGGGTCCGATGAGAGAGCAGTACTTC. Filled out from reference TRBV5-6 and TRBJ2-7, the complete variable domain reads DAGVTQSPTHLIKTRGQQVTLRCSPKSGHDTVSWYQQALGQGPQFIFQYYEEEERQRGNFPDRFSGHQFPNYSSELNVNALLLGDSALYLCASSSLEGPMREQYFGPGTRLTVT.

The chain carries TRBV19 and TRBJ1-1, with 8 bases matching TRBD1. Per the germline V gene, CDR1 is LNHDA and CDR2 is SQIVND (reference sequence). V gave up 5 bases and J gave up 1 base; unmatched junction bases: 15. The CDR3 is 18 amino acids. The CDR3 DNA is TGTGCCAGTAGTCGCTTGACAAAGGACAGGGACTGGAACACTGAAGCTTTCTTT. Amino acids: CASSRLTKDRDWNTEAFF.

The chain combines TRBV30 with TRBJ2-7; no firm D call. CDR1 and CDR2 (germline): GTSNPN, SVGIG (reference sequence). Deletions cut 0 bases from V and 4 bases from J, with 16 bases between. The CDR3 is made up of 15 amino acids. CDR3 nucleotides: TGTGCCTGGAGTGTACGTGACCCTCTGGGATACGAGCAGTACTTC. It yields the protein CAWSVRDPLGYEQYF.